The 3 T cell receptor beta chains below were found in one sample sequenced in a study of tumor and adjacent non-tumor tissue in lung cancer. Three rounds of nested PCR, following a modified ARM-PCR protocol, produced the TCRbeta library. TCRdb independently ran MiXCR on the multiplex PCR reads; one entry per CDR3 protein. The data hold tens of thousands of distinct CDR3 sequences, with just under 60% observed a single time. This sample's RNA came from whole unsorted tissue. Material for sequencing was lung tumor tissue. The origin of the receptors is a man aged 45-60 years with non-small cell lung cancer.

At least ten counts were recorded for this clonotype. The J gene is TRBJ1-1, the V gene TRBV29-1; no firm D call. V was trimmed by 0 bases and J by 0 bases, leaving 8 bases between them. Germline assignment: CDR1 SQVTM and CDR2 ANQGSEA. This CDR3 is built from 14 residues. CDR3 coding DNA: TGCAGCGTTGAAGATCTCGCGATGAACACTGAAGCTTTCTTT. This encodes CSVEDLAMNTEAFF.

For this clonotype: The junction does not match germline at one end; this may be a read error. The chain recombines TRBV11-3 with TRBJ2-1; 8 nucleotides agree with TRBD1. CDR3 length: 16 residues. Germline lookup yields CDR1 SGHNT and CDR2 YENEEA. The CDR3 sequence is CACSLAQGAFMDEQFF. The CDR3 nucleotides read TGTGCCTGCAGCTTAGCCCAGGGGGCGTTTATGGATGAGCAGTTCTTC.

This clonotype was seen at least ten times. V gene TRBV30 combines with J gene TRBJ1-5; 11 bases agree with TRBD1. This CDR3 contains 17 residues. The V and J ends lost 2 bases and 0 bases, in that order; junction bases with no gene match: 6. Germline V gene lookup returns CDR1 GTSNPN and CDR2 SVGIG (reference sequence). CDR3 nucleotide sequence: TGTGCCTGGAGTAAGGGGACAGGGGGTTATAGCAATCAGCCCCAGCATTTT. Residues: CAWSKGTGGYSNQPQHF.